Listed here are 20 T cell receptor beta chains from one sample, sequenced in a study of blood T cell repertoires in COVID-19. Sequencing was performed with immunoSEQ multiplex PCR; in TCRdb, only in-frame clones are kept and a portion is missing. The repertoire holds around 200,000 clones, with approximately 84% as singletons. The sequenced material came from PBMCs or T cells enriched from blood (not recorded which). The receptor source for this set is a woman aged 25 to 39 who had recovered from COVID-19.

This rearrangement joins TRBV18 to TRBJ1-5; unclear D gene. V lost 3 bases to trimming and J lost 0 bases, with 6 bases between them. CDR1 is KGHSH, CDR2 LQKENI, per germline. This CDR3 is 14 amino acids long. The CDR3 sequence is CASSPGFSNQPQHF. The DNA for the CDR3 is TGTGCCAGCTCACCGGGCTTTAGCAATCAGCCCCAGCATTTT.

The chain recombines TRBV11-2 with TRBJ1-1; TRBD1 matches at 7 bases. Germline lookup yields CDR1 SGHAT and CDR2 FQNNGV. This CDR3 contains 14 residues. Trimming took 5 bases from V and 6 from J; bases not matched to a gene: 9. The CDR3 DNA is TGTGCCAGCAGCCGAACAGGGGCTCCGCCTGAAGCTTTCTTT. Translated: CASSRTGAPPEAFF. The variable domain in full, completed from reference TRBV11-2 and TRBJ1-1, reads EAGVAQSPRYKIIEKRQSVAFWCNPISGHATLYWYQQILGQGPKLLIQFQNNGVVDDSQLPKDRFSAERLKGVDSTLKIQPAKLEDSAVYLCASSRTGAPPEAFFGQGTRLTVV.

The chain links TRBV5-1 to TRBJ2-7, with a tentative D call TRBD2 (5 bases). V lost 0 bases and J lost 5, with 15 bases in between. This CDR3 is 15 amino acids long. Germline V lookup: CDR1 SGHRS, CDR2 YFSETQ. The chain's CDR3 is CASSLGGITADEQYV. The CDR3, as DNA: TGCGCCAGCAGCTTGGGAGGGATAACGGCTGACGAGCAGTACGTC.

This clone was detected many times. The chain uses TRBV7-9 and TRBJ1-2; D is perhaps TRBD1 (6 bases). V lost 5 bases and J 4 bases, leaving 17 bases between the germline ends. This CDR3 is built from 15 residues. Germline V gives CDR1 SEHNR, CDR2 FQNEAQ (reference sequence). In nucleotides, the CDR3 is TGTGCCAGCAGCCCCCCTCGGTCAGGGGTCTATGGCTACACCTTC. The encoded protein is CASSPPRSGVYGYTF.

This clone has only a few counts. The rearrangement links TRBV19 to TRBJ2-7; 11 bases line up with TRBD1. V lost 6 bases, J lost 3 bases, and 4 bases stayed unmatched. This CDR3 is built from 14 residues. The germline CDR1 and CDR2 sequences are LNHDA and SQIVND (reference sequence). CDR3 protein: CASRPGQGDYEQYF. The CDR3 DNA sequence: TGTGCCAGTAGGCCGGGACAGGGGGACTACGAGCAGTACTTC. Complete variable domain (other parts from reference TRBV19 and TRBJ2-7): DGGITQSPKYLFRKEGQNVTLSCEQNLNHDAMYWYRQDPGQGLRLIYYSQIVNDFQKGDIAEGYSVSREKKESFPLTVTSAQKNPTAFYLCASRPGQGDYEQYFGPGTRLTVT.

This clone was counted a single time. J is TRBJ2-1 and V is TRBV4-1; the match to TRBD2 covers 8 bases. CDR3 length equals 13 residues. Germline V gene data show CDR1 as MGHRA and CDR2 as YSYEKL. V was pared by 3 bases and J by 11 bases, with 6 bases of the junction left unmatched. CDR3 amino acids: CASSQTGGLKQFF. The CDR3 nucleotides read TGCGCCAGCAGCCAGACGGGGGGGCTTAAGCAGTTCTTC.

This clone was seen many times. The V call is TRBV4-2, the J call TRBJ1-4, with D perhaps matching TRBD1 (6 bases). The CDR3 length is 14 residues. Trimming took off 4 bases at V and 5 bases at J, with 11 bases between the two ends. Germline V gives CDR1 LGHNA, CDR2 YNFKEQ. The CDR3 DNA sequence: TGTGCCAGCAGCCTGGACAGCAGAAATGAAAAACTGTTTTTT. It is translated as CASSLDSRNEKLFF.

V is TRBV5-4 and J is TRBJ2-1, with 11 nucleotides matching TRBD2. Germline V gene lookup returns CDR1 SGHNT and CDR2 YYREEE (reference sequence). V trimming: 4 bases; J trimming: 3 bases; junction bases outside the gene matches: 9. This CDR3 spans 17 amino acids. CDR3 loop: CASSPRVLAGGYNEQFF. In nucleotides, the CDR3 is TGTGCCAGCAGCCCCAGGGTTCTAGCGGGGGGCTACAATGAGCAGTTCTTC.

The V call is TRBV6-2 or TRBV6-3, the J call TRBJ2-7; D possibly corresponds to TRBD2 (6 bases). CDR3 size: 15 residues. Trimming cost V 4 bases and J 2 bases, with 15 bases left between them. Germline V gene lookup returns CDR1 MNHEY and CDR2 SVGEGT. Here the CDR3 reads CASSSTMGGTYEQYF. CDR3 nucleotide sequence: TGTGCCAGCAGTTCCACTATGGGCGGGACCTACGAGCAGTACTTC.

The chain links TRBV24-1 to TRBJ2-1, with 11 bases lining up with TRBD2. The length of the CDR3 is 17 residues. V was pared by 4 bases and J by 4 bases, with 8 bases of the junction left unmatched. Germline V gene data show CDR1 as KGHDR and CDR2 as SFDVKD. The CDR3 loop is CATSDWRGLADYNEQFF. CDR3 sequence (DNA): TGTGCCACCAGTGACTGGAGGGGACTAGCGGATTACAATGAGCAGTTCTTC.

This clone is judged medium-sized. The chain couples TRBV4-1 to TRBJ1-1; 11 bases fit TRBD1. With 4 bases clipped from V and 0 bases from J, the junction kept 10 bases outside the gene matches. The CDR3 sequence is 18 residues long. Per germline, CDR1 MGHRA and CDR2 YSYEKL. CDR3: CASSRGQGAGGVNTEAFF. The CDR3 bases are TGCGCCAGCAGCCGAGGACAGGGGGCTGGGGGAGTGAACACTGAAGCTTTCTTT.

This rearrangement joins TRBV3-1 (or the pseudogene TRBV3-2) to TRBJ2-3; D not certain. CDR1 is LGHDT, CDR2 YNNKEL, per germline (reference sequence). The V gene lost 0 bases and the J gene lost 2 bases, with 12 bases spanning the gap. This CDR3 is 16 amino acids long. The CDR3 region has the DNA TGTGCCAGCAGCCAAGATTTGAGTGGTCCCACAGATACGCAGTATTTT. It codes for CASSQDLSGPTDTQYF.

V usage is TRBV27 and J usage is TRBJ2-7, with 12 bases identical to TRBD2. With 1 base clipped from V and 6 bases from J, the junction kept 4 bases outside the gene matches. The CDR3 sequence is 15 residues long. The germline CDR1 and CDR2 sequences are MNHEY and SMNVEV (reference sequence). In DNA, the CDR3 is TGTGCCAGCAGTTTATTGACTAGCGGGAGTGGCGAGCAGTACTTC. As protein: CASSLLTSGSGEQYF.

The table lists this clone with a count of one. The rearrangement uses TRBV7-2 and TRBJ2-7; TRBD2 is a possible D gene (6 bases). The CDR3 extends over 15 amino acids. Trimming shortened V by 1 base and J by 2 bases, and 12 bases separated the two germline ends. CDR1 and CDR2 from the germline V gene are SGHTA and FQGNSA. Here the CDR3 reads CASSLDPGDAYEQYF. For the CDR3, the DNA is TGTGCCAGCAGCTTAGACCCGGGAGACGCCTACGAGCAGTACTTC.

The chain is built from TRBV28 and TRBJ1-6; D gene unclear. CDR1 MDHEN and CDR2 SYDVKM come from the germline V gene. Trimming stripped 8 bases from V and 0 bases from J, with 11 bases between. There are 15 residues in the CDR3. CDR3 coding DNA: TGTGCCAGCCAGCGCACCGCCTCCTATAATTCACCCCTCCACTTT. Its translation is CASQRTASYNSPLHF.

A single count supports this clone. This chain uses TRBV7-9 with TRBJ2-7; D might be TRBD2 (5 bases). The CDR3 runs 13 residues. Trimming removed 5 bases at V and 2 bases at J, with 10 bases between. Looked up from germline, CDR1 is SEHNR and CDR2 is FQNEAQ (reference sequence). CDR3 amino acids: CASSPDGAYEQYV. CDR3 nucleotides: TGTGCCAGCAGCCCCGACGGGGCCTACGAGCAGTACGTC.

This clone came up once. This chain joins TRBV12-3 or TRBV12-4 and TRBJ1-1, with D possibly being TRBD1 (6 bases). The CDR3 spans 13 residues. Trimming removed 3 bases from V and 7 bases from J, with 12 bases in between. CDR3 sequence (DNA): TGTGCCAGCAGTTTGCGGGGGGCGAGTGAAGCTTTCTTT. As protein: CASSLRGASEAFF.

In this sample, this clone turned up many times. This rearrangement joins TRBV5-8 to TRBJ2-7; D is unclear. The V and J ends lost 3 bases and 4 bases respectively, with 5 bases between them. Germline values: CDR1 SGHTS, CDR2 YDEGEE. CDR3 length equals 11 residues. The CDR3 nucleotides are TGTGCCAGCAGCTCTTTTTACGAGCAGTACTTC. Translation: CASSSFYEQYF.

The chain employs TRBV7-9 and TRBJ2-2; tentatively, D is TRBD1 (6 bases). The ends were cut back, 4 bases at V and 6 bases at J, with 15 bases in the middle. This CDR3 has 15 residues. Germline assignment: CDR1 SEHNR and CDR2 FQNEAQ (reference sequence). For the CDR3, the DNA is TGTGCCAGCAGCTCGACAGACAGGTTCTCCGGGGAGCTGTTTTTT. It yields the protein CASSSTDRFSGELFF.

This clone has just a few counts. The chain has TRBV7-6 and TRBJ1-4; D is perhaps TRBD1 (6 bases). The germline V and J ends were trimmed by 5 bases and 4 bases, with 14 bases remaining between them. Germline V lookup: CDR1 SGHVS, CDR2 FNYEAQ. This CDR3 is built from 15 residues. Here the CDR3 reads CASSLRTDDNEKLFF. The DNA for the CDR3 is TGTGCCAGCAGCCTCCGGACAGACGATAATGAAAAACTGTTTTTT.